This record looks at one TCR beta chain sequence and its context. Sequenced by immunoSEQ multiplex PCR; TCRdb stores in-frame clones only, minus some. The sample has some 190,000 clones, around 80% seen once. The data are from a study of blood T cell repertoires in COVID-19. Study summary: Sources were T cells, B-cell-depleted T cells, or PBMCs; the material itself was cDNA or gDNA.

Trimming left V 2 bases short and J 4 bases short, with 6 bases between. The CDR3 covers 12 residues. Germline CDR1 MDHEN, CDR2 SYDVKM. The study drew participants aged about 18 to 89 years from 20 to 30 US areas. The gene calls are TRBV28 and TRBJ2-7, with D perhaps matching TRBD2 (5 bases). The receptor comes from a man between 25 and 39 years old with acute COVID-19. The specimen was PBMCs or T cells enriched from blood (not recorded which). The CDR3 DNA follows: TGTGCCAGCAGTTTACCGGGGTACGAGCAGTACTTC. Its translation: CASSLPGYEQYF.